In its sample, the clone carrying this TCR beta chain ranks as medium-sized. Its matching antigen is unknown. The data originate from a study of CD8 T cells in ankylosing spondylitis. TCRdb called the 5' RACE reads again in MiXCR, with one record for every CDR3 protein. The sample holds about 440,000 distinct CDR3 sequences, 15% to 20% seen once. V gave up 5 bases and J gave up 2 bases, with 13 bases separating them. This CDR3 region has 15 residues. The study's findings and limits: Blood of patients with ankylosing spondylitis appeared to be characterized by a TCR beta motif of about 8 highly homologous variants.

The chain employs TRBV12-3 or TRBV12-4 and TRBJ1-3; D gene ambiguous. Sequenced: blood, either unsorted or a sorted T cell fraction (not recorded which). This TCR came from a male donor with ankylosing spondylitis. CDR3 in amino acids: CASSQLMTPGNTIYF. The CDR3 bases are TGTGCCAGCAGTCAGCTTATGACCCCTGGAAACACCATATATTTT.